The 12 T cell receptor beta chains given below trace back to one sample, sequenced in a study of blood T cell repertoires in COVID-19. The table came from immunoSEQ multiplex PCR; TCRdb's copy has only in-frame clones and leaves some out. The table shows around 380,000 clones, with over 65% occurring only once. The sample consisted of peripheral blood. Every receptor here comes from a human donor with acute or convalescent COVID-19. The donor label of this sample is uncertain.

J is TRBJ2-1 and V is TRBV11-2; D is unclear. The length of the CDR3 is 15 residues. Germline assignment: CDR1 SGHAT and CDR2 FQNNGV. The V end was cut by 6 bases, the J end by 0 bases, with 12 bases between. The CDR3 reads CASSQQQYSYNEQFF. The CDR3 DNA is TGTGCCAGCAGTCAACAGCAGTACTCCTACAATGAGCAGTTCTTC. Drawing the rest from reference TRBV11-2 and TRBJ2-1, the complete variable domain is EAGVAQSPRYKIIEKRQSVAFWCNPISGHATLYWYQQILGQGPKLLIQFQNNGVVDDSQLPKDRFSAERLKGVDSTLKIQPAKLEDSAVYLCASSQQQYSYNEQFFGPGTRLTVL.

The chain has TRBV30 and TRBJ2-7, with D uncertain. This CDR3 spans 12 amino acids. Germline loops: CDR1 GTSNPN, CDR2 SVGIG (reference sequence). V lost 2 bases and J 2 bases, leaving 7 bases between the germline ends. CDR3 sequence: CAWSQNPYEQYF. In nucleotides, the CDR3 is TGTGCCTGGAGTCAGAACCCCTACGAGCAGTACTTC. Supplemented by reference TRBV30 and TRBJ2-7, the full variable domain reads SQTIHQWPATLVQPVGSPLSLECTVEGTSNPNLYWYRQAAGRGLQLLFYSVGIGQISSEVPQNLSASRPQDRQFILSSKKLLLSDSGFYLCAWSQNPYEQYFGPGTRLTVT.

CDR3 DNA: TGTGCCAGCTCACCAGGGACAGGGGAATGGCTTGAAGCTTTCTTT. This gives the protein CASSPGTGEWLEAFF. This sequence joins TRBV18 and TRBJ1-1; 10 positions agree with TRBD1. Germline V gene data show CDR1 as KGHSH and CDR2 as LQKENI. The ends lost 2 bases at V and 7 bases at J; junction bases unmatched: 7. The CDR3 is 15 amino acids.

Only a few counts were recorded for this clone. The chain's CDR3 is CASSQAGTRGSYEQYF. CDR3 coding DNA: TGTGCCAGCAGCCAAGCGGGGACTAGGGGATCCTACGAGCAGTACTTC. The genes are TRBV3-1 (or the pseudogene TRBV3-2) and TRBJ2-7, with 8 bases identical to TRBD2. In germline, CDR1 is LGHDT, CDR2 YNNKEL (reference sequence). V lost 1 base and J lost 1; bases outside the gene matches: 6. This CDR3 has 16 amino acids.

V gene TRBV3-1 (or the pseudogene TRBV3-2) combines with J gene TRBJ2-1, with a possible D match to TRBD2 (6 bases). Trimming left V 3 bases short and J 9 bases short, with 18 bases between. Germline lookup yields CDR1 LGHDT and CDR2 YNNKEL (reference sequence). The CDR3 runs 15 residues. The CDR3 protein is CASSHPGLSGREQFF. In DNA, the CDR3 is TGTGCCAGCAGCCACCCGGGACTGAGTGGTCGTGAGCAGTTCTTC.

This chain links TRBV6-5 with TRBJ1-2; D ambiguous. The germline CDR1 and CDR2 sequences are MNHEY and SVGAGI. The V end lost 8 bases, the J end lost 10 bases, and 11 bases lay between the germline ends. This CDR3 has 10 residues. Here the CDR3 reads CASSSYLYTF. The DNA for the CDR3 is TGTGCCAGCTCCTCGTATCTCTACACCTTC.

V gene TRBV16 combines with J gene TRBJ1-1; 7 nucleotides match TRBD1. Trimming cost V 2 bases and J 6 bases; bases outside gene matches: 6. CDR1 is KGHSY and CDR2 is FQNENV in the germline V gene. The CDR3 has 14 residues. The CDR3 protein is CASSQTQGRPEAFF. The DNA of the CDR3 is TGTGCCAGCAGCCAAACACAGGGGAGGCCTGAAGCTTTCTTT.

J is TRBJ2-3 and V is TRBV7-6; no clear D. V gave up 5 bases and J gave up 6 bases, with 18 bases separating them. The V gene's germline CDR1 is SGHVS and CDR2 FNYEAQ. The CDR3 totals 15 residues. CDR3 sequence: CASSGFRIAVDTQYF. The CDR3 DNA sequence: TGTGCCAGCAGCGGCTTCAGAATAGCTGTCGATACGCAGTATTTT.

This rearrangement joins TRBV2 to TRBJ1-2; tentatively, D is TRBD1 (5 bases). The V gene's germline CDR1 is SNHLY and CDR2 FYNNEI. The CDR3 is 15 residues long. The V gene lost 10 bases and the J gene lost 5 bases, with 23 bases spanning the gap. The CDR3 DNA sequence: TGTGCCACCAGCATAACGGACACCGCCCTATATGGCTACACCTTC. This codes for CATSITDTALYGYTF.

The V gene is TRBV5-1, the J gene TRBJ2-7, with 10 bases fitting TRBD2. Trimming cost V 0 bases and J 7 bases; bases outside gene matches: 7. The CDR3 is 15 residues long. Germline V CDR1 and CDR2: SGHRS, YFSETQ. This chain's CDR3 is CASSLEPAGGREQYF. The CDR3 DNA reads TGCGCCAGCAGCTTGGAGCCAGCGGGGGGGAGAGAGCAGTACTTC.

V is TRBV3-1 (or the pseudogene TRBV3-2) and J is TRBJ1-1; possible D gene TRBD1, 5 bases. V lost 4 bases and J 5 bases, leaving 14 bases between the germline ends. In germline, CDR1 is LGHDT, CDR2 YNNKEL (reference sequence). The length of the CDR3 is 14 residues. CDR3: CASSPRTRGTEAFF. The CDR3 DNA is TGTGCCAGCAGCCCCCGGACGCGGGGGACTGAAGCTTTCTTT.

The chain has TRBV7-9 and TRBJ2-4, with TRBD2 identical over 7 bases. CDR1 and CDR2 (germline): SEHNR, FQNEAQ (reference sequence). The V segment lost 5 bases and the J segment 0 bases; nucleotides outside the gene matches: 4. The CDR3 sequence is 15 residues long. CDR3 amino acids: CASSPAGLAKNIQYF. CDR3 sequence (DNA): TGTGCCAGCAGCCCAGCGGGACTAGCCAAAAACATTCAGTACTTC.